This entry lists 16 T cell receptor beta chains sequenced from one sample in a study of blood T cells in healthy people across ages. With a J-beta primer mix and a sample-barcoded 5' primer, a second PCR ran about 7 to 12 cycles. Each CDR3 protein is one row after TCRdb ran MiXCR on the 5' RACE reads. Of fewer than 900,000 distinct CDR3 sequences in the sample, around half were seen once. The sample consisted of blood. These receptors were taken from a woman aged 60 to 75 in good health.

The V call is TRBV7-9, the J call TRBJ1-2; D is undetermined. The CDR3 sequence is 15 residues long. CDR1 is SEHNR, CDR2 FQNEAQ, per germline (reference sequence). V was trimmed by 3 bases and J by 4 bases, leaving 15 bases between them. The CDR3 DNA reads as TGTGCCAGCAGCTTTCCCCTGGTCTTAAGCTATGGCTACACCTTC. Protein: CASSFPLVLSYGYTF.

The chain is built from TRBV9 and TRBJ1-1; no clear D. V was pared by 0 bases and J by 8 bases, with 17 bases between. CDR1 and CDR2 (germline): SGDLS, YYNGEE. There are 15 residues in the CDR3. CDR3 loop: CASSVERDGGGEAFF. In DNA form, the CDR3 reads TGTGCCAGCAGCGTAGAACGCGACGGTGGAGGCGAAGCTTTCTTT. Together with reference TRBV9 and TRBJ1-1, the CDR3 gives the full variable domain: DSGVTQTPKHLITATGQRVTLRCSPRSGDLSVYWYQQSLDQGLQFLIQYYNGEERAKGNILERFSAQQFPDLHSELNLSSLELGDSALYFCASSVERDGGGEAFFGQGTRLTVV.

The V call is TRBV4-3, the J call TRBJ2-7; D is unclear. There are 16 residues in the CDR3. The germline CDR1 and CDR2 sequences are LGHNA and YSLEER. The ends were cut back, 0 bases at V and 2 bases at J, with 14 bases in the middle. CDR3 DNA sequence: TGCGCCAGCAGCCAAGATAAGATCCCCTCCCCCTACGAGCAGTACTTC. It is translated as CASSQDKIPSPYEQYF.

This clonotype was detected ten times or more. This sequence joins TRBV7-3 and TRBJ2-1; D not certain. This CDR3 contains 14 residues. V lost 6 bases to trimming and J lost 0 bases, with 9 bases between them. Germline CDR1 and CDR2: SGHTA and FQGTGA. This chain's CDR3 is CASSPTSSYNEQFF. Here the CDR3 DNA reads TGTGCCAGCAGTCCGACTTCCTCCTACAATGAGCAGTTCTTC.

The J gene is TRBJ2-1, the V gene TRBV12-3 or TRBV12-4; possibly TRBD2 for D (7 bases). CDR3 size: 13 residues. Trimming took off 6 bases at V and 13 bases at J, with 19 bases between the two ends. The CDR3 here is CASSYQGRETQFF. In DNA, the CDR3 is TGTGCCAGCAGCTACCAGGGGCGGGAGACCCAGTTCTTC.

The genes are TRBV6-6 and TRBJ1-6, with 9 bases aligning to TRBD1. Germline V CDR1 and CDR2: MNHNY, SVGAGI (reference sequence). The CDR3 extends over 14 amino acids. V dropped 2 bases and J dropped 9; count of bases not matched to a gene: 2. CDR3 in amino acids: CASSYTTGGSPLHF. The CDR3 DNA follows: TGTGCCAGCAGTTACACGACAGGGGGTTCACCCCTCCACTTT.

Comments on this clonotype: The junction does not match germline at one end; this may be a read error. The rearrangement uses TRBV6-2 or TRBV6-3 and TRBJ2-1; 7 bases line up with TRBD2. This CDR3 contains 14 residues. CDR1 is MNHEY and CDR2 is SVGEGT in the germline V gene. CDR3 DNA sequence: TGTACCAGCATTCCCAGGACTAGTGCCCATGAGCAGTTCTTC. This sequence encodes CTSIPRTSAHEQFF.

Remarks on this clonotype: A read error may be the cause here, since a much bigger clone is one base away. This chain links TRBV7-2 with TRBJ2-1, with D perhaps TRBD2 (6 bases). CDR1 is SGHTA and CDR2 is FQGNSA in the germline V gene. This CDR3 comprises 15 residues. For the CDR3, the DNA is TGTGCCAGCGGCTTACCGGGAGCGGTCCGCAATGAGCAGTTCTTC. Translation: CASGLPGAVRNEQFF.

This chain uses TRBV7-8 with TRBJ2-7; 10 bases agree with TRBD1. The CDR3 length is 17 residues. Unmatched junction bases numbered 9, after V lost 2 bases and J lost 2 bases. Germline lookup yields CDR1 SGHVS and CDR2 FQNEAQ. CDR3 DNA sequence: TGTGCCAGCAGCTTAAAGGGGGCCGGGACAGGGGCCTACGAGCAGTACTTC. This gives the protein CASSLKGAGTGAYEQYF.

The chain couples TRBV20-1 to TRBJ2-1; possible D gene TRBD2, 6 bases. The germline CDR1 and CDR2 sequences are DFQATT and SNEGSKA (reference sequence). The CDR3 runs 15 residues. Between the trimmed V and J ends, which lost 0 bases and 3 bases, there was a span of 12 bases. The DNA for the CDR3 is TGCAGTGCTAGAGATCGGGGGAGGATCTACAATGAGCAGTTCTTC. It translates to CSARDRGRIYNEQFF.

This sequence joins TRBV3-1 and TRBJ2-1; TRBD1 is a possible D gene (6 bases). V lost 4 bases and J lost 2, with 12 bases in between. Germline values: CDR1 LGHDT, CDR2 YNNKEL (reference sequence). The CDR3 sequence is 15 residues long. In DNA form, the CDR3 reads TGTGCCAGCAGCCGGGATCAGGGGACCTACAATGAGCAGTTCTTC. This sequence encodes CASSRDQGTYNEQFF.

The rearrangement joins TRBV20-1 to TRBJ2-1; 12 bases match TRBD2. After removal of 3 bases from V and 6 bases from J, the junction contained 3 bases not matched to a gene. Germline V CDR1 and CDR2: DFQATT, SNEGSKA (reference sequence). This CDR3 is built from 14 residues. CDR3 bases: TGCAGTGCTAGGACTAGCGGGAGATCCAATGAGCAGTTCTTC. Protein sequence: CSARTSGRSNEQFF.

This clonotype was picked up a small number of times. The chain is built from TRBV25-1 and TRBJ2-3; 7 bases agree with TRBD2. Trimming cost V 2 bases and J 8 bases; bases outside gene matches: 4. This CDR3 has 13 amino acids. The germline gives CDR1 MGHDK, CDR2 SYGVNS. CDR3 sequence reads: CASSEGGRGTQYF. Written as DNA, the CDR3 is TGTGCCAGCAGTGAAGGCGGGAGAGGTACGCAGTATTTT.

In its sample, this clonotype was seen once. The rearrangement uses TRBV20-1 and TRBJ2-7; 7 nucleotides agree with TRBD2. The J segment lost 3 bases and the V segment lost 0 bases, leaving 14 bases of the junction unmatched. Germline lookup yields CDR1 DFQATT and CDR2 SNEGSKA (reference sequence). This CDR3 region has 17 residues. The CDR3 here is CSARDSFTAGEDYEQYF. In DNA, the CDR3 is TGCAGTGCTAGAGATAGCTTTACGGCGGGAGAGGACTACGAGCAGTACTTC.

The chain employs TRBV6-6 and TRBJ2-7, with TRBD1 identical over 10 bases. J was trimmed by 6 bases and V by 2 bases; bases with no gene match: 7. Germline CDR1 and CDR2: MNHNY and SVGAGI (reference sequence). CDR3 length: 15 amino acids. The CDR3 here is CASSYGGQGILEQYF. For the CDR3, the DNA is TGTGCCAGCAGTTACGGGGGACAGGGGATCCTCGAGCAGTACTTC.

This clonotype has a handful of counts. The CDR3, as DNA: TGTGCCAGCAGCCCCCGGATCAATGAAGAAGCTTTCTTT. This codes for CASSPRINEEAFF. V is TRBV7-9 and J is TRBJ1-1; no reliable D call. Germline V CDR1 and CDR2: SEHNR, FQNEAQ (reference sequence). CDR3 length: 13 amino acids. The V gene lost 5 bases and the J gene lost 8 bases, with 15 bases spanning the gap.